This T cell receptor (beta chain) was recovered during a study of T cells in Graves' hyperthyroidism and ophthalmopathy. This CDR3 comprises 16 residues. V was shortened by 3 bases and J by 7 bases, with 16 bases between the two germline ends. Looked up from germline, CDR1 is SGHVS and CDR2 is FQNEAQ. Uncontrolled infection, other autoimmune disease, pregnancy or lactation led to exclusion. Whole-study findings and limits: Researchers report that a 13 V-J model separated ophthalmopathy from stable hyperthyroidism.

Researchers took RNA transcripts and amplified the TCR beta CDR3 regions from them. The study used the HTBI primer set for a first-round RT-PCR of the TCR CDR3. In TCRdb, the multiplex PCR reads were re-called with MiXCR into one record per CDR3 protein. The data show about 660,000 distinct CDR3 sequences, 40% to 55% seen once. On this clonotype itself: Its antigen remains unidentified.

Sequencing was done on a sample of peripheral blood or thyroid tissue (not recorded which). The chain is built from TRBV7-8 and TRBJ1-6, with D perhaps TRBD1 (6 bases). The origin of this receptor is an adult man with Graves' disease, either hyperthyroidism or ophthalmopathy (not recorded which). The CDR3: CASSLAWGRPNSPLHF. The CDR3 nucleotides read TGTGCCAGCAGCTTGGCTTGGGGGCGGCCGAATTCACCCCTCCACTTT.